This T cell receptor beta chain was profiled in a study of T cell clonality in common variable immunodeficiency. Overall study results and limits: Compared with healthy controls, CVID subjects showed increased TCRbeta clonality, mostly in about a third. Reportedly, TCR beta sequences from common variable immunodeficiency showed fewer deletions and N-nucleotide insertions. Compared with controls, CVID subjects had fewer shared TCRbeta clones.

Data came from immunoSEQ multiplex PCR; TCRdb stores just in-frame clones and leaves some out. The record shows roughly 38,000 clones for this sample, with no singletons present. Each donor provided roughly 4.5 to 8.5 ml of heparinized whole blood. Comment on this clone: Its target is not known. Read sequence stops 3 residues before the CDR3 end, and the germline J gene provides the missing end.

V was trimmed by 0 bases and J by 6 bases, leaving 15 bases between them. This CDR3 has 15 amino acids. Germline V CDR1 and CDR2: KGHSH, LQKENI. V usage is TRBV18 and J usage is TRBJ2-7; weak D call: TRBD2 (7 bases). Material: peripheral blood mononuclear cells. The source is a person aged 18 to 70 in good health. This CDR3 is CASSPPKGEGSEQYF. Incomplete CDR3 DNA: TGTGCCAGCTCACCACCGAAGGGGGAGGGGAGCGAG.